A single sample gave rise to the 32 T cell receptor beta chains below, sequenced in a study of blood T cell repertoires in COVID-19. Profiling relied on immunoSEQ multiplex PCR, and the TCRdb table lists in-frame clones only, not all of them. In the table there are some 150,000 clones, 81% of which are singletons. The sample was peripheral blood. Source of these receptors: a human donor with acute or convalescent COVID-19. The donor label of this sample is uncertain.

The V call is TRBV10-3, the J call TRBJ1-3, with 7 positions matching TRBD1. J was trimmed by 9 bases and V by 5 bases; bases with no gene match: 13. CDR1 ENHRY and CDR2 SYGVKD come from the germline V gene. The CDR3 sequence is 15 residues long. CDR3 sequence reads: CAISSLDRTRGTIYF. In DNA, the CDR3 is TGTGCCATCAGTTCCCTGGACAGGACCCGGGGCACCATATATTTT.

This clone was observed a handful of times. The chain links TRBV6-2 or TRBV6-3 to TRBJ1-4, with TRBD1 identical over 9 bases. The germline gives CDR1 MNHEY, CDR2 SVGEGT. The J segment lost 8 bases and the V segment lost 4 bases, leaving 8 bases of the junction unmatched. The CDR3 totals 15 residues. The CDR3 sequence: CASSSRTGDQEKLFF. CDR3 in DNA: TGTGCCAGCAGTTCCCGGACAGGGGATCAAGAAAAACTGTTTTTT.

The table lists this clone with a count of one. V gene TRBV24-1 combines with J gene TRBJ1-2, with 8 bases aligning to TRBD1. This CDR3 has 14 amino acids. Germline trimming cut 7 bases from V and 8 bases from J; bases unmatched to any gene: 11. In germline, CDR1 is KGHDR, CDR2 SFDVKD. CDR3 DNA sequence: TGTGCCACCAGCCAGACAGGGGCTGGAGGAGGCTACACCTTC. Its translation: CATSQTGAGGGYTF.

The chain uses TRBV2 and TRBJ1-2; D is possibly TRBD1 (6 bases). Trimming pared 4 bases from V and 4 bases from J, leaving 13 bases between. From germline, CDR1 is SNHLY and CDR2 FYNNEI. This CDR3 region has 14 residues. Here the CDR3 reads CASSVQGEGYGYTF. The DNA for the CDR3 is TGTGCCAGCAGTGTACAGGGAGAGGGCTATGGCTACACCTTC.

The CDR3 region is CASSRRRGAQGQPQHF. CDR3 nucleotide sequence: TGTGCCAGCTCCAGACGCAGGGGGGCGCAGGGTCAGCCCCAGCATTTT. V is TRBV2 and J is TRBJ1-5; 7 nucleotides align to TRBD1. Losses at the gene ends were 8 bases for V and 6 bases for J; bases not matched to a gene: 16. The CDR3 loop spans 16 amino acids. The germline gives CDR1 SNHLY, CDR2 FYNNEI.

This clone showed up just a few times. The chain carries TRBV3-1 (or the pseudogene TRBV3-2) and TRBJ2-3, with 8 bases that match TRBD2. The trim removed 4 bases at V and 1 base at J, leaving 10 bases unmatched. Germline V lookup: CDR1 LGHDT, CDR2 YNNKEL (reference sequence). The CDR3 extends over 17 amino acids. CDR3 in DNA: TGTGCCAGCAGCCCGATCTCGCGGGGGGTCCGCACAGATACGCAGTATTTT. Translated, it gives CASSPISRGVRTDTQYF.

The chain joins TRBV29-1 to TRBJ1-2, with D tentatively TRBD1 (5 bases). V was pared by 7 bases and J by 3 bases, with 9 bases between. CDR3 length equals 11 residues. Germline V gene sequence: CDR1 SQVTM, CDR2 ANQGSEA. CDR3 coding DNA: TGCAGCGCCGGGGGTGACTATGGCTACACCTTC. As protein: CSAGGDYGYTF.

J is TRBJ2-1 and V is TRBV2, with 12 bases identical to TRBD2. The CDR3 consists of 15 residues. Per germline, CDR1 SNHLY and CDR2 FYNNEI. V trimming: 2 bases; J trimming: 8 bases; junction bases outside the gene matches: 4. The CDR3, as DNA: TGTGCCAGCAGTGAAACTAGCGGGGGGTTCGATGAGCAGTTCTTC. It codes for CASSETSGGFDEQFF. The variable domain in full, completed from reference TRBV2 and TRBJ2-1, reads EPEVTQTPSHQVTQMGQEVILRCVPISNHLYFYWYRQILGQKVEFLVSFYNNEISEKSEIFDDQFSVERPDGSNFTLKIRSTKLEDSAMYFCASSETSGGFDEQFFGPGTRLTVL.

The rearrangement joins TRBV6-1 to TRBJ1-6, with a tentative D call TRBD1 (6 bases). CDR1 is MNHNS, CDR2 SASEGT, per germline. Deletions cut 3 bases from V and 10 bases from J, with 19 bases between. The CDR3 has 16 residues. The CDR3: CASSEQGRGRLSPLHF. The DNA of the CDR3 is TGTGCCAGCAGTGAGCAGGGGCGGGGGCGGTTGTCACCCCTCCACTTT.

CDR3 region: CASYRGENTGELFF. CDR3 in DNA: TGTGCCAGTTACAGGGGCGAGAACACCGGGGAGCTGTTTTTT. The J gene is TRBJ2-2, the V gene TRBV19; TRBD1 aligns across 7 bases. Losses at the gene ends were 8 bases for V and 1 base for J; bases not matched to a gene: 4. Per germline, CDR1 LNHDA and CDR2 SQIVND (reference sequence). The CDR3 has 14 amino acids.

This chain connects TRBV6-1 to TRBJ2-7; 9 positions match TRBD1. CDR1 is MNHNS and CDR2 is SASEGT in the germline V gene. The CDR3 runs 14 residues. The V and J ends lost 2 bases and 3 bases, in that order; junction bases with no gene match: 2. The CDR3 loop reads CASSERDRVYEQYV. CDR3 sequence (DNA): TGTGCCAGCAGTGAACGGGACAGGGTCTACGAGCAGTACGTC.

This clone was picked up a small number of times. V usage is TRBV5-6 and J usage is TRBJ2-5; TRBD1 matches at 7 bases. The V gene end was trimmed by 1 base and the J gene end by 2 bases; junction bases not matched to a gene: 8. The CDR3 has 16 residues. Germline V gene lookup returns CDR1 SGHDT and CDR2 YYEEEE. The CDR3 reads CASSLRGGPWQETQYF. DNA of the CDR3: TGTGCCAGCAGCTTGAGAGGGGGCCCCTGGCAAGAGACCCAGTACTTC.

V usage is TRBV18 and J usage is TRBJ1-4; D is possibly TRBD1 (5 bases). Trimming stripped 6 bases from V and 8 bases from J, with 10 bases between. In germline, CDR1 is KGHSH, CDR2 LQKENI. This CDR3 has 12 amino acids. The CDR3, as DNA: TGTGCCAGCTCCCCCAGGGCGGAAAAACTGTTTTTT. This encodes CASSPRAEKLFF.

This clone has a handful of counts. The rearrangement uses TRBV12-3 or TRBV12-4 and TRBJ1-3, with 8 bases lining up with TRBD1. Losses at the gene ends were 6 bases for V and 11 bases for J; bases not matched to a gene: 3. CDR3 length: 11 amino acids. The DNA for the CDR3 is TGTGCCAGCAGCCCGGACAGGGCCATATATTTT. Translation: CASSPDRAIYF.

The V gene is TRBV5-1, the J gene TRBJ1-1; the match to TRBD1 covers 7 bases. Germline CDR1 SGHRS, CDR2 YFSETQ. CDR3 length equals 13 residues. J was trimmed by 2 bases and V by 8 bases; bases with no gene match: 6. CDR3 nucleotide sequence: TGCGCCAGTTGGGACAGAGTAAACACTGAAGCTTTCTTT. As protein: CASWDRVNTEAFF.

The chain combines TRBV15 with TRBJ1-1, with 8 bases aligning to TRBD1. The V and J ends lost 4 bases and 0 bases, in that order; junction bases with no gene match: 7. This CDR3 has 16 residues. Germline-derived CDR1 and CDR2 are LNHNV and YYDKDF (reference sequence). The CDR3 DNA sequence: TGTGCCACCAGCAATCTTGACAGGGGTCTGAACACTGAAGCTTTCTTT. Its protein product is CATSNLDRGLNTEAFF.

V gene TRBV6-5 combines with J gene TRBJ2-5; the D gene is possibly TRBD2 (5 bases). The CDR3 is 15 residues long. Germline lookup yields CDR1 MNHEY and CDR2 SVGAGI. V lost 7 bases and J lost 2, with 17 bases in between. CDR3 loop: CASNLVAGSQETQYF. The CDR3 nucleotides are TGTGCCAGCAACCTAGTGGCGGGTAGTCAAGAGACCCAGTACTTC.

The V gene is TRBV19, the J gene TRBJ1-3, with D unclear. Trimming cost V 6 bases and J 3 bases, with 18 bases left between them. This CDR3 is 16 amino acids long. Germline V lookup: CDR1 LNHDA, CDR2 SQIVND (reference sequence). The CDR3 sequence is CASRSGAAKVGNTIYF. The CDR3 bases are TGTGCCAGTAGGAGCGGCGCTGCGAAGGTTGGAAACACCATATATTTT.

By proportion, this clone is medium-sized. J is TRBJ1-5 and V is TRBV7-3; TRBD1 is a possible D gene (6 bases). Trimming took off 5 bases at V and 6 bases at J, with 23 bases between the two ends. CDR1 and CDR2 from the germline V gene are SGHTA and FQGTGA. The CDR3 has 17 residues. Here the CDR3 reads CASSPLGVGGLGQPQHF. The CDR3 DNA reads as TGTGCCAGCAGCCCCCTAGGGGTAGGGGGTTTAGGTCAGCCCCAGCATTTT.

The V call is TRBV13, the J call TRBJ2-7; the match to TRBD1 covers 8 bases. V was clipped by 3 bases and J by 5 bases; unmatched bases: 9. CDR3 length: 15 amino acids. Germline V gene sequence: CDR1 PRHDT, CDR2 FYEKMQ (reference sequence). CDR3 in amino acids: CASSFSDRVKDEQYF. CDR3 DNA: TGTGCCAGCAGCTTCTCGGACAGGGTGAAGGACGAGCAGTACTTC.

This clone has only one observation. This chain uses TRBV13 with TRBJ1-5, with a possible D match to TRBD1 (6 bases). The CDR3 covers 16 residues. Germline V gene sequence: CDR1 PRHDT, CDR2 FYEKMQ (reference sequence). V was cut by 0 bases and J by 10 bases, with 19 bases left in between. CDR3 sequence: CASSLGIGTPPGPQHF. DNA for the CDR3: TGTGCCAGCAGCTTAGGAATAGGGACACCCCCAGGACCCCAGCATTTT.

The rearrangement joins TRBV18 to TRBJ1-2; the D is unclear. The CDR3 totals 14 residues. The germline V and J ends were trimmed by 2 bases and 6 bases, with 13 bases remaining between them. CDR1 KGHSH and CDR2 LQKENI come from the germline V gene. CDR3 protein: CASSPSPGRNGYTF. CDR3 nucleotides: TGTGCCAGCTCACCAAGCCCAGGCAGGAATGGCTACACCTTC. Together with reference TRBV18 and TRBJ1-2, the CDR3 gives the full variable domain: NAGVMQNPRHLVRRRGQEARLRCSPMKGHSHVYWYRQLPEEGLKFMVYLQKENIIDESGMPKERFSAEFPKEGPSILRIQQVVRGDSAAYFCASSPSPGRNGYTFGSGTRLTVV.

The gene calls are TRBV10-1 and TRBJ2-2; D remains unclear. Trimming took 5 bases from V and 6 from J, leaving 10 bases between them. CDR1 is WNHNN, CDR2 SYGVQD, per germline (reference sequence). CDR3 length equals 13 residues. In nucleotides, the CDR3 is TGCGCCAGCAGTTCGAGTTTGGCCGGGGAGCTGTTTTTT. It translates to CASSSSLAGELFF.

The chain combines TRBV10-3 with TRBJ2-1; 15 nucleotides agree with TRBD2. The CDR3 sequence is 15 residues long. V was clipped by 9 bases and J by 7 bases; unmatched bases: 7. Germline CDR1 and CDR2: ENHRY and SYGVKD. The CDR3 loop reads CAIGLAGGRGNEQFF. The CDR3 DNA reads TGTGCCATTGGACTAGCGGGGGGGCGAGGAAATGAGCAGTTCTTC.

V usage is TRBV24-1 and J usage is TRBJ2-2, with 7 bases fitting TRBD2. Germline V gene sequence: CDR1 KGHDR, CDR2 SFDVKD. J lost 0 bases, V lost 6 bases, and 6 bases had no gene match. This CDR3 is 16 amino acids long. The CDR3 sequence: CATSPRGTPNTGELFF. CDR3 nucleotide sequence: TGTGCCACCAGTCCGCGGGGGACGCCGAACACCGGGGAGCTGTTTTTT.

The chain has TRBV29-1 and TRBJ1-1, with 7 positions matching TRBD1. Germline CDR1 is SQVTM and CDR2 is ANQGSEA. V lost 5 bases and J lost 12; bases outside the gene matches: 9. There are 11 residues in the CDR3. CDR3 coding DNA: TGCAGCGTTCAGGGGGACCTAAAAACTTTCTTT. This encodes CSVQGDLKTFF.

This clone was counted a single time. The genes are TRBV7-9 and TRBJ2-7, with D possibly being TRBD1 (6 bases). From germline, CDR1 is SEHNR and CDR2 FQNEAQ (reference sequence). Trimming stripped 8 bases from V and 7 bases from J, with 15 bases between. CDR3 length: 12 amino acids. The CDR3 sequence: CASSPDRGEQYF. For the CDR3, the DNA is TGTGCCAGCTCACCCGATAGGGGGGAGCAGTACTTC.

The chain couples TRBV27 to TRBJ2-2, with a possible D match to TRBD1 (6 bases). This CDR3 is 16 amino acids long. The germline gives CDR1 MNHEY, CDR2 SMNVEV (reference sequence). V lost 1 base to trimming and J lost 6 bases, with 15 bases between them. The CDR3 region has the DNA TGTGCCAGCAGTTTATACACAGGGCAGGGGCCCGGGGAGCTGTTTTTT. Its protein product is CASSLYTGQGPGELFF.

The chain is built from TRBV2 and TRBJ2-3, with 9 positions matching TRBD1. CDR3 size: 15 residues. Germline assignment: CDR1 SNHLY and CDR2 FYNNEI. Unmatched junction bases numbered 7, after V lost 6 bases and J lost 3 bases. The CDR3: CASSRQGDRTDTQYF. The CDR3 coding sequence is TGTGCCAGCAGCCGACAGGGGGACAGGACAGATACGCAGTATTTT.

The chain has TRBV5-6 and TRBJ2-1, with 8 bases that match TRBD2. The trim removed 2 bases at V and 7 bases at J, leaving 8 bases unmatched. The CDR3 is made up of 15 amino acids. Germline assignment: CDR1 SGHDT and CDR2 YYEEEE. The DNA for the CDR3 is TGTGCCAGCAGCTTTTGGGCGGGGGGACTGAATGAGCAGTTCTTC. It translates to CASSFWAGGLNEQFF. The whole variable domain, remainder taken from reference TRBV5-6 and TRBJ2-1, is DAGVTQSPTHLIKTRGQQVTLRCSPKSGHDTVSWYQQALGQGPQFIFQYYEEEERQRGNFPDRFSGHQFPNYSSELNVNALLLGDSALYLCASSFWAGGLNEQFFGPGTRLTVL.

Only one count was recorded for this clone. For the CDR3, the DNA is TGTGCCAGCAGCTTAAACAGGGAGACTGAAGCTTTCTTT. Protein: CASSLNRETEAFF. This rearrangement joins TRBV7-3 to TRBJ1-1; possibly TRBD1 for D (6 bases). V was cut by 1 base and J by 5 bases, with 8 bases left in between. This CDR3 is 13 amino acids long. Germline V gene lookup returns CDR1 SGHTA and CDR2 FQGTGA.

The chain employs TRBV7-8 and TRBJ1-3; TRBD1 agrees at 8 bases. The length of the CDR3 is 18 residues. In germline, CDR1 is SGHVS, CDR2 FQNEAQ. V lost 1 base, J lost 2 bases, and 10 bases stayed unmatched. The CDR3 DNA reads as TGTGCCAGCAGCTTAGATGGGTCAGGGGGCAATCCTGGAAACACCATATATTTT. Encoded protein: CASSLDGSGGNPGNTIYF.